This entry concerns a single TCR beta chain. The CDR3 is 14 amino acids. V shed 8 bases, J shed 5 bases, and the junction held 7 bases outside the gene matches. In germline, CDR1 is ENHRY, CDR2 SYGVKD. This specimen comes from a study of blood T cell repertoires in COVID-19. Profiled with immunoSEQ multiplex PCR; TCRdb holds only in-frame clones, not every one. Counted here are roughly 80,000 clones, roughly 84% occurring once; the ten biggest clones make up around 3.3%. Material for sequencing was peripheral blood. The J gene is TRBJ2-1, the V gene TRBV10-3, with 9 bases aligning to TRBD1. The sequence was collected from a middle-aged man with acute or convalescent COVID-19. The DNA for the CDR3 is TGTGCCATCGACAGGGGGGAATTAAACAATGAGCAGTTCTTC. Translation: CAIDRGELNNEQFF.